Shown below are 29 T cell receptor beta chains from a single sample sequenced in a study of Tregs in tolerant kidney transplant recipients. Sequencing used immunoSEQ multiplex PCR; TCRdb keeps in-frame clones, though not all of them. There are a few thousand clones in the sample, with about 15% held by the top ten. These receptors have no known antigen. Recipient PBMCs carried a CFSE label and met irradiated graft donor PBMCs for more than five days before FACS sorting. This sample comprised CD4+ T cells from blood cultured with allogeneic cells, obtained before the transplant. Every receptor here comes from a human patient who received a combined kidney and bone marrow transplant.

This clone is called medium-sized based on its frequency. The read ends 3 residues shy of where the CDR3 ends; the end is completed using the germline J gene. The genes are TRBV19 and TRBJ2-2; D is undetermined. The V gene lost 7 bases and the J gene lost 1 base, with 10 bases spanning the gap. Germline V gives CDR1 LNHDA, CDR2 SQIVND (reference sequence). The CDR3 is 14 amino acids. Incomplete CDR3 DNA: TGTGCCAGTAAACAGACGATGAACACCGGGGAG. It specifies CASKQTMNTGE. The complete CDR3 reads CASKQTMNTGELFF.

This clone registers medium-sized by frequency. The read finishes 3 residues shy of the CDR3 end, and the germline J gene is used to complete it. The chain uses TRBV7-8 and TRBJ2-6; 8 nucleotides agree with TRBD1. The CDR3 runs 16 residues. Losses at the gene ends were 4 bases for V and 4 bases for J; bases not matched to a gene: 6. Germline V gene sequence: CDR1 SGHVS, CDR2 FQNEAQ. CDR3 protein: CASSSDRVPGANVLTF. CDR3 bases read: TGTGCCAGCAGCTCGGACAGGGTGCCCGGGGCCAACGTC.

The DNA read from the CDR3 is TGCAGTGCTGGCCTAGCGGGAACCGGCTACGAG. It encodes CSAGLAGTGYE. The CDR3 in full is CSAGLAGTGYEQYF. This sequence joins TRBV20-1 and TRBJ2-7, with 9 bases that match TRBD2. The read comes to an end 3 residues before the CDR3 does, leaving the germline J gene to fill in the end. Per the germline V gene, CDR1 is DFQATT and CDR2 is SNEGSKA (reference sequence). With 5 bases clipped from V and 3 bases from J, the junction kept 8 bases outside the gene matches. The CDR3 runs to 14 residues.

Details on this clone: Read sequence stops 3 residues before the CDR3 end, and the germline J gene provides the missing end. V and J are TRBV16 and TRBJ1-3, with 7 bases identical to TRBD1. The V gene's germline CDR1 is KGHSY and CDR2 FQNENV. The CDR3 loop spans 17 amino acids. The J segment lost 3 bases and the V segment lost 4 bases, leaving 12 bases of the junction unmatched. This CDR3 is CASSPSIYRGFGNTIYF. The sequenced CDR3 bases are TGTGCCAGCAGCCCATCGATCTACAGGGGCTTTGGAAACACC.

This clone counts as medium-sized by frequency. Coverage ceases 3 residues before the CDR3 finishes, and the germline J gene fills in the end. This chain connects TRBV18 to TRBJ1-5; 11 bases are a match to TRBD1. Looked up from germline, CDR1 is KGHSH and CDR2 is LQKENI. CDR3 length: 17 amino acids. The J segment lost 0 bases and the V segment lost 4 bases, leaving 5 bases of the junction unmatched. CDR3 DNA (partial): TGTGCCAGCTCACTGCCGGGACAGGGGGATAGCAATCAGCCC. It encodes CASSLPGQGDSNQP. The whole CDR3 protein reads CASSLPGQGDSNQPQHF.

Considering frequency, this clone is medium-sized. The read ends 3 residues shy of where the CDR3 ends; the end is completed using the germline J gene. J is TRBJ2-3 and V is TRBV19; TRBD2 is a possible D gene (5 bases). Germline V lookup: CDR1 LNHDA, CDR2 SQIVND (reference sequence). This CDR3 has 14 residues. The germline V and J ends were trimmed by 4 bases and 1 base, with 9 bases remaining between them. This CDR3 reads CASSTSGGTDTQYF. The covered CDR3 bases are TGTGCCAGTAGTACCTCCGGGGGCACAGATACG.

This clone is classed as medium-sized (0.01 to 0.1%) by frequency. The read terminates 3 residues before the CDR3 end, so the remaining end is supplied by the germline J gene. V and J are TRBV7-9 and TRBJ1-1; D uncertain. The CDR3 runs to 12 residues. CDR1 and CDR2 (germline): SEHNR, FQNEAQ (reference sequence). V lost 10 bases and J 0 bases, leaving 9 bases between the germline ends. CDR3 DNA, as far as it was read: TGTGCCAACAACAGAGTGAACACTGAA. Its translation: CANNRVNTE. The entire CDR3 reads CANNRVNTEAFF. Combining the CDR3 with reference TRBV7-9 and TRBJ1-1 gives the whole variable domain DTGVSQNPRHKITKRGQNVTFRCDPISEHNRLYWYRQTLGQGPEFLTYFQNEAQLEKSRLLSDRFSAERPKGSFSTLEIQRTEQGDSAMYLCANNRVNTEAFFGQGTRLTVV.

Judged by frequency, this clone is medium-sized. The read finishes 3 residues shy of the CDR3 end, and the germline J gene is used to complete it. The chain combines TRBV29-1 with TRBJ2-7; TRBD1 or TRBD2 may be the D gene (5 bases each). V was trimmed by 4 bases and J by 6 bases, leaving 16 bases between them. This CDR3 has 13 amino acids. Germline V lookup: CDR1 SQVTM, CDR2 ANQGSEA. The CDR3 sequence: CSVGIPARGEQYF. The covered CDR3 bases are TGCAGCGTTGGAATCCCGGCGAGGGGCGAG.

On this clone: Coverage ceases 3 residues before the CDR3 finishes, and the germline J gene fills in the end. This rearrangement joins TRBV19 to TRBJ2-7, with 9 bases fitting TRBD1. V dropped 5 bases and J dropped 2; count of bases not matched to a gene: 4. CDR3 length: 14 residues. Germline V gene lookup returns CDR1 LNHDA and CDR2 SQIVND (reference sequence). The CDR3 loop is CASSSGTGPYEQYF. The sequenced part of the CDR3 DNA is TGTGCCAGTAGTTCCGGGACAGGGCCCTACGAG.

CDR3 sequence: CASSSWGRDTEAFF. CDR3 DNA (partial): TGCGCCAGCAGCTCCTGGGGCCGGGACACTGAA. The chain links TRBV5-1 to TRBJ1-1; D perhaps matches TRBD1 (5 bases). The DNA ends 3 residues before the CDR3 does, and the rest of the CDR3 is filled in from the germline J gene. The germline CDR1 and CDR2 sequences are SGHRS and YFSETQ. CDR3 length: 14 residues. The germline V and J ends were trimmed by 3 bases and 3 bases, with 12 bases remaining between them.

With respect to this clone: The sequence runs out 3 residues before the end of the CDR3; the remainder is reconstructed from the germline J gene. The V gene is TRBV7-2, the J gene TRBJ2-1; 9 nucleotides agree with TRBD1. Looked up from germline, CDR1 is SGHTA and CDR2 is FQGNSA. This CDR3 region has 14 residues. The ends lost 5 bases at V and 6 bases at J; junction bases unmatched: 5. Incomplete CDR3 DNA: TGTGCCAGCAGCCCCCGGGACAGGGTCAATGAG. This sequence encodes CASSPRDRVNE. The CDR3, in full, reads CASSPRDRVNEQFF.

Comments on this clone: The CDR3 end falls 3 residues outside the read, so it is completed with the germline J gene. The V gene is TRBV7-9, the J gene TRBJ2-5; 10 bases align to TRBD1. Germline CDR1 reads SEHNR; CDR2 reads FQNEAQ (reference sequence). J was trimmed by 4 bases and V by 5 bases; bases with no gene match: 4. The CDR3 is 14 residues long. The CDR3 region is CASSSRTGGETQYF. Partial CDR3 DNA: TGTGCCAGCAGCAGCCGGACAGGGGGAGAGACC.

This clone shows up as medium-sized by frequency. The read halts 3 residues ahead of the CDR3 end, with the missing end drawn from the germline J gene. This chain links TRBV4-1 with TRBJ2-3; 9 bases fit TRBD1. The CDR3 loop spans 15 amino acids. Germline values: CDR1 MGHRA, CDR2 YSYEKL. V shed 3 bases, J shed 4 bases, and the junction held 5 bases outside the gene matches. The CDR3 loop is CASSQIGQGSDTQYF. CDR3 DNA, as far as it was read: TGCGCCAGCAGCCAGATCGGACAGGGGTCAGATACG.

This clone is called medium-sized based on its frequency. Coverage ceases 3 residues before the CDR3 finishes, and the germline J gene fills in the end. The chain employs TRBV2 and TRBJ2-3, with D possibly matching TRBD1 (6 bases). Trimming cost V 4 bases and J 5 bases, with 13 bases left between them. CDR3 length equals 14 residues. Germline CDR1 SNHLY, CDR2 FYNNEI. The sequenced CDR3 bases are TGTGCCAGCAGTGCAGGGGCTGTGCGAGATACG. This gives the protein CASSAGAVRDT. Given in full, the CDR3 is CASSAGAVRDTQYF.

As for this clone: The read gets to within 3 residues of the CDR3 end, and the germline J gene fills in the rest. The chain links TRBV27 to TRBJ2-5; D unclear. Per germline, CDR1 MNHEY and CDR2 SMNVEV (reference sequence). V was shortened by 3 bases and J by 1 base, with 9 bases between the two germline ends. The CDR3 has 14 residues. CDR3 DNA, as far as it was read: TGTGCCAGCAGTTTTGATACTTTCCAAGAGACC. The encoded protein is CASSFDTFQET. The CDR3, in full, reads CASSFDTFQETQYF.

By frequency, this clone is medium-sized (0.01 to 0.1%). Read coverage stops 3 residues before the CDR3 terminus; the germline J gene supplies the remainder. The rearrangement joins TRBV7-9 to TRBJ1-5; TRBD1 matches 7 bases. Germline-derived CDR1 and CDR2 are SEHNR and FQNEAQ (reference sequence). The CDR3 consists of 15 residues. V dropped 1 base and J dropped 3; count of bases not matched to a gene: 3. The CDR3 bases that were read are TGTGCCAGCAGCTTAGGGGACAGCAACAATCAGCCC. Protein: CASSLGDSNNQP. The CDR3 in its entirety is CASSLGDSNNQPQHF.

This clone shows up as medium-sized by frequency. From the germline J gene comes the end of the CDR3, since the read stops 3 residues before it. V and J are TRBV5-1 and TRBJ2-3; the match to TRBD2 covers 12 bases. CDR3 length: 16 amino acids. The trim removed 5 bases at V and 8 bases at J, leaving 12 bases unmatched. The germline V gene has CDR1 SGHRS and CDR2 YFSETQ. The DNA read from the CDR3 is TGCGCCAGCAGTTCTACTAGCGGGAGGCCCGAGAGTACG. Amino acids: CASSSTSGRPEST. The full-length CDR3 reads as CASSSTSGRPESTQYF.

Worth noting for this clone: Coverage ceases 3 residues before the CDR3 finishes, and the germline J gene fills in the end. V usage is TRBV20-1 and J usage is TRBJ1-5, with no clear D. Germline V lookup: CDR1 DFQATT, CDR2 SNEGSKA (reference sequence). CDR3 length: 17 residues. V lost 1 base to trimming and J lost 0 bases, with 16 bases between them. Partial CDR3 DNA: TGCAGTGCTAGAGTTCCTATTAAAGATTATAGCAATCAGCCC. It translates to CSARVPIKDYSNQP. The full-length CDR3 reads as CSARVPIKDYSNQPQHF.

Frequency places this clone as medium-sized (0.01 to 0.1%). The CDR3 end is not reached by the read, which stops 3 residues before it; the germline J gene fills it in. The chain carries TRBV4-1 and TRBJ2-3, with 9 bases identical to TRBD1. The germline gives CDR1 MGHRA, CDR2 YSYEKL. Germline trimming cut 6 bases from V and 2 bases from J; bases unmatched to any gene: 9. The CDR3 extends over 16 amino acids. Partial CDR3 DNA: TGCGCCAGCAGATCTGGACAGGGGACATACACAGATACG. It translates to CASRSGQGTYTDT. The full-length CDR3 reads as CASRSGQGTYTDTQYF.

This clone ranks as medium-sized (0.01 to 0.1%) in terms of frequency. The sequenced fragment ends 3 residues before the CDR3 boundary, so the rest is inferred from the germline J gene. The V call is TRBV2, the J call TRBJ2-7, with a tentative D call TRBD2 (5 bases). Deletions cut 7 bases from V and 2 bases from J, with 15 bases between. Germline lookup yields CDR1 SNHLY and CDR2 FYNNEI. The CDR3 extends over 14 amino acids. CDR3 bases read: TGTGCCAGCAAAAAGGGCGGACTGACCTACGAG. Translating it yields CASKKGGLTYE. The CDR3, in full, reads CASKKGGLTYEQYF.

This clone is medium-sized (0.01 to 0.1%) by frequency. The CDR3 end is not reached by the read, which stops 3 residues before it; the germline J gene fills it in. The rearrangement joins TRBV6-2 or TRBV6-3 to TRBJ2-7, with D maybe TRBD2 (5 bases). This CDR3 contains 15 residues. V was clipped by 5 bases and J by 0 bases, with 14 bases between them. The germline V gene encodes CDR1 MNHEY and CDR2 SVGEGT. The CDR3 is CASSTSRRGSYEQYF. CDR3 DNA, as far as it was read: TGTGCCAGCAGTACCTCGCGACGGGGCTCCTACGAG.

With respect to this clone: The read ends 3 residues early relative to the CDR3; the germline J gene fills the gap. V usage is TRBV19 and J usage is TRBJ2-3; possible D gene TRBD2, 6 bases. CDR3 length: 15 amino acids. The V gene lost 1 base and the J gene lost 4 bases, with 12 bases spanning the gap. Germline V lookup: CDR1 LNHDA, CDR2 SQIVND (reference sequence). The covered CDR3 bases are TGTGCCAGTAGTATAGCGGGGAGGAGGTCAGATACG. It specifies CASSIAGRRSDT. The entire CDR3 protein reads CASSIAGRRSDTQYF.

As for this clone: The read halts 3 residues ahead of the CDR3 end, with the missing end drawn from the germline J gene. The V and J genes are TRBV7-9 and TRBJ2-7; possibly TRBD1 or TRBD2 for D (5 bases each). CDR3 length equals 15 residues. Germline V lookup: CDR1 SEHNR, CDR2 FQNEAQ (reference sequence). V dropped 5 bases and J dropped 2 bases, with 16 bases sitting between them. The covered CDR3 bases are TGTGCCAGCAGCCAAAAGGGGCCCGGGACCTACGAG. Amino acids: CASSQKGPGTYE. The whole CDR3 sequence reads CASSQKGPGTYEQYF.

In regard to this clone: The DNA ends 3 residues before the CDR3 does, and the rest of the CDR3 is filled in from the germline J gene. The chain uses TRBV25-1 and TRBJ1-4; no clear D gene. CDR3 length equals 15 residues. V was pared by 1 base and J by 8 bases, with 14 bases between. CDR1 MGHDK and CDR2 SYGVNS come from the germline V gene. CDR3 amino acids: CASSELKGQVEKLFF. The CDR3 bases that were read are TGTGCCAGCAGTGAATTGAAGGGCCAGGTAGAAAAA.

This clone is classed as medium-sized by frequency. Partial CDR3 DNA: TGTGCCAGCAGTACCCGGGACAGTCAGCCC. Translating it yields CASSTRDSQP. The CDR3, in full, reads CASSTRDSQPQHF. V is TRBV6-2 or TRBV6-3 and J is TRBJ1-5, with 7 bases aligning to TRBD1. The sequenced fragment ends 3 residues before the CDR3 boundary, so the rest is inferred from the germline J gene. CDR1 MNHEY and CDR2 SVGEGT come from the germline V gene. The CDR3 runs 13 residues. Unmatched junction bases numbered 4, after V lost 5 bases and J lost 6 bases.

To note about this clone: Coverage ceases 3 residues before the CDR3 finishes, and the germline J gene fills in the end. The V gene is TRBV7-7, the J gene TRBJ2-1; TRBD1 matches at 7 bases. The germline V gene encodes CDR1 SSHAT and CDR2 FNYEAQ (reference sequence). V shed 2 bases and J 6 bases; nucleotides not matched to a gene: 4. The CDR3 totals 14 residues. The sequenced part of the CDR3 DNA is TGTGCCAGCAGCTTACAAGGGACAGTCAATGAG. This codes for CASSLQGTVNE. The full CDR3 reads CASSLQGTVNEQFF.

By frequency, this clone registers large (0.1 to 1%). The CDR3 bases that were read are TGTGCCAGCAGTCGGACAGCGAATCAGCCC. Protein product: CASSRTANQP. The entire CDR3 protein reads CASSRTANQPQHF. V and J are TRBV2 and TRBJ1-5, with D perhaps matching TRBD1 (6 bases). Read data end 3 residues before the CDR3 end; the end is taken from the germline J gene. Germline CDR1 is SNHLY and CDR2 is FYNNEI. The CDR3 is 13 amino acids. The ends were cut back, 5 bases at V and 4 bases at J, with 9 bases in the middle.

The CDR3 DNA, read in part, is TGTGCCAGCAACCCAGGGTTCTACGAG. Protein sequence: CASNPGFYE. The full CDR3 sequence reads CASNPGFYEQYF. The chain is built from TRBV2 and TRBJ2-7; TRBD1 might be the D (5 bases). Read data end 3 residues before the CDR3 end; the end is taken from the germline J gene. Trimming stripped 7 bases from V and 3 bases from J, with 10 bases between. Germline V gives CDR1 SNHLY, CDR2 FYNNEI. The CDR3 is 12 residues long. Full variable domain (missing parts from reference TRBV2 and TRBJ2-7): EPEVTQTPSHQVTQMGQEVILRCVPISNHLYFYWYRQILGQKVEFLVSFYNNEISEKSEIFDDQFSVERPDGSNFTLKIRSTKLEDSAMYFCASNPGFYEQYFGPGTRLTVT.

On this clone itself: With the read ending 3 residues before the CDR3 end, the germline J gene is used to fill in that end. This chain connects TRBV11-3 to TRBJ2-7; D call uncertain. The CDR3 is 13 amino acids. Trimming removed 1 base at V and 3 bases at J, with 7 bases between. Germline V gene sequence: CDR1 SGHNT, CDR2 YENEEA. CDR3 bases read: TGTGCCAGCAGCTTAGGTCCCAACTACGAG. This encodes CASSLGPNYE. The full CDR3 protein reads CASSLGPNYEQYF.